This entry lists 20 T cell receptor beta chains sequenced from one sample in a study of cytomegalovirus exposure and HLA in healthy donors (dated by TCRdb to 2017 to 2019). Library creation used the immunoSEQ multiplex PCR assay. For the multiplex PCR, a mixture combining 60 forward primers for TCR Vbeta segments and 13 reverse primers for TCR Jbeta segments was used. Here the immuneACCESS table is served through TCRdb, limited to in-frame sequences with V and J called. Missing clones are a known gap in these copies; in checked studies unresolved V genes cover under half, and the rest lacks a known reason. In all, the sample holds some 200,000 clones, and approximately 79% of those were seen once. Together, the top ten hold 1.5% to 2% of the sample. Sequencing was performed on PBMCs. These receptors came from a man over 45 in good health and CMV-seronegative.

The J gene is TRBJ1-1, the V gene TRBV7-9; 7 bases match TRBD1. CDR3 size: 18 residues. Germline assignment: CDR1 SEHNR and CDR2 FQNEAQ (reference sequence). V was pared by 1 base and J by 5 bases, with 16 bases of the junction left unmatched. The CDR3 spells CASSLGLGGSVGGTEAFF. DNA of the CDR3: TGTGCCAGCAGCTTAGGGCTAGGGGGCTCGGTTGGGGGAACTGAAGCTTTCTTT.

A word on this clone: At one end, the junction sequence differs from germline, possibly due to a read error. The J gene is TRBJ1-4, the V gene TRBV27; TRBD1 matches at 7 bases. The length of the CDR3 is 15 residues. Looked up from germline, CDR1 is MNHEY and CDR2 is SMNVEV (reference sequence). This chain's CDR3 is CASRQHQQGKEKLFF. CDR3 coding DNA: TGTGCCAGCAGACAACACCAACAGGGGAAAGAAAAACTATTTTTT.

The CDR3 region is CASSTLYRTSFSYEQYF. As DNA, the CDR3 is TGTGCCAGCAGTACCCTCTACAGGACTAGTTTCTCCTACGAGCAGTACTTC. This rearrangement joins TRBV28 to TRBJ2-7; 7 nucleotides line up with TRBD2. Germline CDR1 MDHEN, CDR2 SYDVKM. CDR3 length equals 17 residues. Germline trimming cut 5 bases from V and 0 bases from J; bases unmatched to any gene: 13. Full variable domain (outside the CDR3, taken from reference TRBV28 and TRBJ2-7): DVKVTQSSRYLVKRTGEKVFLECVQDMDHENMFWYRQDPGLGLRLIYFSYDVKMKEKGDIPEGYSVSREKKERFSLILESASTNQTSMYLCASSTLYRTSFSYEQYFGPGTRLTVT.

This sequence joins TRBV5-4 and TRBJ2-5; 7 positions agree with TRBD2. The DNA end is a closer match to TRBJ2-7, so the J assignment may be wrong. In germline, CDR1 is SGHNT, CDR2 YYREEE (reference sequence). This CDR3 has 13 residues. This CDR3 reads CASSLAGTYEQYF. CDR3 DNA: TGTGCCAGCAGCTTAGCGGGAACCTACGAGCAGTACTTC.

The chain recombines TRBV28 with TRBJ2-1, with 9 bases matching TRBD2. Germline loops: CDR1 MDHEN, CDR2 SYDVKM. The CDR3 spans 15 residues. V was pared by 2 bases and J by 14 bases, with 13 bases of the junction left unmatched. CDR3 residues: CASSLIGGRAGLEFF. CDR3 in DNA: TGTGCCAGCAGTTTAATCGGCGGGAGGGCCGGATTGGAGTTCTTC.

This chain links TRBV2 with TRBJ2-1; TRBD2 matches at 12 bases. The V segment lost 8 bases and the J segment 8 bases; nucleotides outside the gene matches: 7. Germline values: CDR1 SNHLY, CDR2 FYNNEI. This CDR3 has 14 amino acids. This CDR3 is CASGLAGGFHEQFF. The CDR3 DNA reads as TGTGCCAGCGGTCTAGCGGGAGGGTTCCATGAGCAGTTCTTC.

The chain uses TRBV6-5 and TRBJ2-7; D ambiguous. The length of the CDR3 is 16 residues. The germline V gene encodes CDR1 MNHEY and CDR2 SVGAGI. The V end lost 0 bases, the J end lost 0 bases, and 12 bases lay between the germline ends. The CDR3 DNA reads as TGTGCCAGCAGTTACTCGAGTAAACTCTCCTCCTACGAGCAGTACTTC. It codes for CASSYSSKLSSYEQYF.

The CDR3 DNA is TGTGCCAGCAGGGGACAAAGCACCGGGGAGCTGTTTTTT. It specifies CASRGQSTGELFF. This chain connects TRBV28 to TRBJ2-2, with a possible D match to TRBD1 (6 bases). Trimming took 6 bases from V and 4 from J, leaving 9 bases between them. The CDR3 is 13 amino acids. CDR1 is MDHEN and CDR2 is SYDVKM in the germline V gene.

V is TRBV6-4 and J is TRBJ2-1, with 11 bases lining up with TRBD2. The CDR3 has 15 residues. Germline CDR1 reads MRHNA; CDR2 reads SNTAGT. Trimming at V came to 5 bases and at J to 3 bases, leaving 3 bases not matched to a gene. This chain's CDR3 is CASSTLAGGYNEQFF. CDR3 DNA sequence: TGTGCCAGCAGTACCCTAGCGGGAGGCTACAATGAGCAGTTCTTC.

The chain is built from TRBV5-1 and TRBJ2-7, with D unresolved. Deletions cut 4 bases from V and 3 bases from J, with 11 bases between. The CDR3 is 13 amino acids. Germline values: CDR1 SGHRS, CDR2 YFSETQ. The CDR3 is CASSPLDFYEQYF. CDR3 coding DNA: TGCGCCAGCAGCCCCCTAGATTTCTACGAGCAGTACTTC.

This clone was seen a few times. The rearrangement uses TRBV5-4 and TRBJ2-7; the match to TRBD2 covers 14 bases. The J segment lost 5 bases and the V segment lost 4 bases, leaving 11 bases of the junction unmatched. This CDR3 has 17 residues. Germline V CDR1 and CDR2: SGHNT, YYREEE (reference sequence). The CDR3 coding sequence is TGTGCCAGCAGCCGGGCGACTAGCGGGAGGGCCGGCCACGAGCAGTACTTC. Amino acids: CASSRATSGRAGHEQYF.

The J gene is TRBJ2-2, the V gene TRBV30; 12 bases agree with TRBD2. CDR1 is GTSNPN and CDR2 is SVGIG in the germline V gene (reference sequence). Trimming at V came to 3 bases and at J to 6 bases, leaving 5 bases not matched to a gene. The CDR3 extends over 15 amino acids. The CDR3 reads CAWRKTSGSPGELFF. Here the CDR3 DNA reads TGTGCCTGGAGAAAGACTAGCGGGAGTCCCGGGGAGCTGTTTTTT.

The V and J genes are TRBV5-1 and TRBJ2-7; TRBD2 might be the D (6 bases). Per the germline V gene, CDR1 is SGHRS and CDR2 is YFSETQ. CDR3 length equals 13 residues. Trimming left V 2 bases short and J 6 bases short, with 12 bases between. Written as DNA, the CDR3 is TGCGCCAGCAGCTTCGGAGGGTTGGCCGAGCAGTACTTC. This gives the protein CASSFGGLAEQYF.

The J gene is TRBJ1-4, the V gene TRBV14; D may be TRBD1 (6 bases). The CDR3 covers 14 residues. Germline lookup yields CDR1 SGHDN and CDR2 FVKESK. The V end lost 4 bases, the J end lost 7 bases, and 13 bases lay between the germline ends. The DNA of the CDR3 is TGTGCCAGCAGCCGGGGGGGCCCCCGTGAAAAACTGTTTTTT. Its translation is CASSRGGPREKLFF. Using reference TRBV14 and TRBJ1-4 for the parts outside the CDR3, the full variable domain is EAGVTQFPSHSVIEKGQTVTLRCDPISGHDNLYWYRRVMGKEIKFLLHFVKESKQDESGMPNNRFLAERTGGTYSTLKVQPAELEDSGVYFCASSRGGPREKLFFGSGTQLSVL.

The CDR3 reads CASSLDARAYEQYF. The CDR3 nucleotides read TGTGCCAGCAGCTTAGACGCCAGGGCCTACGAGCAGTACTTC. V gene TRBV7-9 combines with J gene TRBJ2-7, with D possibly TRBD1 on 5 matching bases. The V end was cut by 1 base, the J end by 2 bases, with 9 bases between. CDR3 length: 14 amino acids. The germline V gene has CDR1 SEHNR and CDR2 FQNEAQ (reference sequence).

The genes are TRBV5-1 and TRBJ2-3; TRBD1 might be the D (5 bases). Germline-derived CDR1 and CDR2 are SGHRS and YFSETQ. This CDR3 has 15 amino acids. The V end lost 5 bases, the J end lost 0 bases, and 13 bases lay between the germline ends. CDR3 nucleotides: TGCGCCAGCAGTTTACAGGCGTCTAGCACAGATACGCAGTATTTT. Translated, it gives CASSLQASSTDTQYF.

This clone turned up a few times. This sequence joins TRBV14 and TRBJ2-3, with 9 bases that match TRBD2. The ends lost 1 base at V and 7 bases at J; junction bases unmatched: 9. Germline CDR1 reads SGHDN; CDR2 reads FVKESK. The CDR3 is 16 residues long. CDR3 region: CASSQVASGIENTQYF. CDR3 coding DNA: TGTGCCAGCAGCCAAGTTGCTAGCGGGATTGAGAATACGCAGTATTTT.

This clone was seen just once. The CDR3: CASSFQGMTEAFF. The CDR3 DNA sequence: TGTGCCAGCAGTTTTCAGGGCATGACTGAAGCTTTCTTT. The chain couples TRBV28 to TRBJ1-1, with D tentatively TRBD1 (5 bases). The CDR3 contains 13 residues. Trimming removed 3 bases at V and 5 bases at J, with 10 bases between. Germline CDR1 and CDR2: MDHEN and SYDVKM. The whole variable domain, remainder taken from reference TRBV28 and TRBJ1-1, is DVKVTQSSRYLVKRTGEKVFLECVQDMDHENMFWYRQDPGLGLRLIYFSYDVKMKEKGDIPEGYSVSREKKERFSLILESASTNQTSMYLCASSFQGMTEAFFGQGTRLTVV.

In its sample, this clone was seen once. This chain joins TRBV7-9 and TRBJ2-1; TRBD2 matches at 11 bases. This CDR3 comprises 15 residues. Losses at the gene ends were 4 bases for V and 8 bases for J; bases not matched to a gene: 7. CDR1 is SEHNR, CDR2 FQNEAQ, per germline (reference sequence). The CDR3 DNA reads as TGTGCCAGCAGCTCCATAGCGGGAGGGCCCTATGAGCAGTTCTTC. Translating gives CASSSIAGGPYEQFF.

The V call is TRBV9, the J call TRBJ2-5, with 9 bases identical to TRBD2. Germline CDR1 and CDR2: SGDLS and YYNGEE. Unmatched junction bases numbered 11, after V lost 0 bases and J lost 5 bases. The CDR3 sequence is 17 residues long. The CDR3 reads CASSVDGREGGRETQYF. The CDR3 coding sequence is TGTGCCAGCAGCGTAGATGGGCGGGAGGGCGGAAGGGAGACCCAGTACTTC.